This passage covers 15 T cell receptor beta chains from one sample sequenced in a study of T cell repertoires in cytomegalovirus infection. Via MiXCR, TCRdb re-called the reads, giving one row per CDR3 protein. The sample includes 290,000 or so distinct CDR3 sequences, more than 20% of them seen just once. Material for sequencing was PBMCs. These receptor sequences come from a human donor in good health (CMV status not recorded). Some clones in this sample may be carry-over from other donors' samples.

The rearrangement uses TRBV12-3 or TRBV12-4 and TRBJ2-2; weak D call: TRBD2 (5 bases). The V end was cut by 1 base, the J end by 4 bases, with 13 bases between. The CDR3 contains 16 residues. In DNA, the CDR3 is TGTGCCAGCAGTTTAGGGAGCCGGGGAATCACCGGGGAGCTGTTTTTT. Its translation is CASSLGSRGITGELFF.

The chain is built from TRBV19 and TRBJ2-3; D is unclear. V was pared by 5 bases and J by 1 base, with 10 bases between. The CDR3 covers 14 residues. CDR1 is LNHDA, CDR2 SQIVND, per germline (reference sequence). CDR3 region: CASSGVVGTDTQYF. CDR3 DNA: TGTGCCAGTAGTGGTGTTGTGGGCACAGATACGCAGTATTTT.

The chain is built from TRBV7-2 and TRBJ2-7, with TRBD1 matching over 8 bases. V was clipped by 3 bases and J by 0 bases; unmatched bases: 4. Germline-derived CDR1 and CDR2 are SGHTA and FQGNSA. The CDR3 is 15 amino acids. The CDR3 sequence: CASSFSTGGSYEQYF. In nucleotides, the CDR3 is TGTGCCAGCAGCTTCTCAACAGGGGGCTCCTACGAGCAGTACTTC. The variable domain in full, with the rest retrieved from reference TRBV7-2 and TRBJ2-7, is GAGVSQSPSNKVTEKGKDVELRCDPISGHTALYWYRQSLGQGLEFLIYFQGNSAPDKSGLPSDRFSAERTGGSVSTLTIQRTQQEDSAVYLCASSFSTGGSYEQYFGPGTRLTVT.

The sample holds a few counts of this clonotype. CDR3 in DNA: TGTGCCAGCAGCTCGGCAGGGACAACGAACACCGGGGAGCTGTTTTTT. Amino acid sequence: CASSSAGTTNTGELFF. This sequence joins TRBV7-2 and TRBJ2-2, with a weak D call TRBD1 (6 bases). The CDR3 length is 16 residues. Germline V gene sequence: CDR1 SGHTA, CDR2 FQGNSA. The V end was cut by 4 bases, the J end by 0 bases, with 12 bases between.

This rearrangement joins TRBV29-1 to TRBJ1-1; D is perhaps TRBD1 (5 bases). V was trimmed by 7 bases and J by 4 bases, leaving 16 bases between them. CDR3 length equals 13 residues. The germline V gene encodes CDR1 SQVTM and CDR2 ANQGSEA. The CDR3 reads CSAWTRTITEAFF. The CDR3 DNA reads as TGCAGCGCCTGGACCAGGACAATCACTGAAGCTTTCTTT.

This clonotype was observed at least ten times. The chain recombines TRBV7-2 with TRBJ2-7, with a possible D match to TRBD2 (6 bases). V lost 5 bases, J lost 3 bases, and 17 bases lay in between. The CDR3 extends over 15 amino acids. The germline CDR1 and CDR2 sequences are SGHTA and FQGNSA. CDR3 nucleotides: TGTGCCAGCAGCCTCGGGAGCGGAGGCATCTACGAGCAGTACTTC. Amino acid sequence: CASSLGSGGIYEQYF.

The chain uses TRBV6-2 or TRBV6-3 and TRBJ2-7; TRBD2 agrees at 10 bases. Germline lookup yields CDR1 MNHEY and CDR2 SVGEGT. This CDR3 spans 18 amino acids. V shed 6 bases, J shed 3 bases, and the junction held 17 bases outside the gene matches. CDR3 sequence reads: CASSHRTSGTRLYYEQYF. CDR3 DNA sequence: TGTGCCAGCAGCCATAGGACTAGCGGAACTCGATTGTACTACGAGCAGTACTTC.

This clonotype appeared a few times. The V call is TRBV2, the J call TRBJ1-3; no reliable D call. The germline CDR1 and CDR2 sequences are SNHLY and FYNNEI. Trimming cost V 8 bases and J 0 bases, with 8 bases left between them. CDR3 size: 13 residues. The CDR3 DNA is TGTGCCAGCGGGCAGCGCTCTGGAAACACCATATATTTT. Translation: CASGQRSGNTIYF. Complete variable domain (other parts from reference TRBV2 and TRBJ1-3): EPEVTQTPSHQVTQMGQEVILRCVPISNHLYFYWYRQILGQKVEFLVSFYNNEISEKSEIFDDQFSVERPDGSNFTLKIRSTKLEDSAMYFCASGQRSGNTIYFGEGSWLTVV.

This clonotype occurred once. The junction departs from germline at one end; a sequencing error may be responsible. As DNA, the CDR3 is TGTGCCCGTAGTTTGATAGGGCTCACCTCTGGGGCCAACGTCCTGACTTTC. The encoded protein is CARSLIGLTSGANVLTF. The gene calls are TRBV19 and TRBJ2-6; D not certain. The CDR3 totals 17 residues. Germline V gene sequence: CDR1 LNHDA, CDR2 SQIVND (reference sequence).

This clonotype was seen a few times. The chain carries TRBV6-2 or TRBV6-3 and TRBJ2-5, with a weak D call TRBD1 (6 bases). The CDR3 has 14 amino acids. V gave up 5 bases and J gave up 3 bases, with 13 bases separating them. In germline, CDR1 is MNHEY, CDR2 SVGEGT. CDR3 sequence (DNA): TGTGCCAGCAGTAACCGGGACAATAAAGAGACCCAGTACTTC. Amino acids: CASSNRDNKETQYF.

This clonotype has at least ten counts. The V gene is TRBV7-8, the J gene TRBJ1-2; D remains ambiguous. Trimming left V 8 bases short and J 5 bases short, with 9 bases between. The germline V gene has CDR1 SGHVS and CDR2 FQNEAQ. This CDR3 has 11 amino acids. The CDR3 coding sequence is TGTGCCAGCGGCCCGGAATATGGCTACACCTTC. Its translation is CASGPEYGYTF. Full variable domain (remainder filled in from reference TRBV7-8 and TRBJ1-2): GAGVSQSPRYKVAKRGQDVALRCDPISGHVSLFWYQQALGQGPEFLTYFQNEAQLDKSGLPSDRFFAERPEGSVSTLKIQRTQQEDSAVYLCASGPEYGYTFGSGTRLTVV.

This clonotype was seen at least ten times. The V and J genes are TRBV6-2 or TRBV6-3 and TRBJ2-3; D tentatively fits TRBD1 or TRBD2 (5 bases each). In germline, CDR1 is MNHEY, CDR2 SVGEGT. Trimming cost V 2 bases and J 0 bases, with 12 bases left between them. The CDR3 covers 16 residues. CDR3 coding DNA: TGTGCCAGCAGTTACCCCCGGGGCTCTAGCACAGATACGCAGTATTTT. This sequence encodes CASSYPRGSSTDTQYF.

The sample holds a few counts of this clonotype. The rearrangement joins TRBV27 to TRBJ1-1, with 8 bases aligning to TRBD1. Germline assignment: CDR1 MNHEY and CDR2 SMNVEV (reference sequence). The junction had 8 bases not matched to a gene; V was cut back by 1 base and J by 4 bases. The CDR3 loop spans 16 amino acids. The CDR3 DNA sequence: TGTGCCAGCAGTTTATTTTCCGGGCAGGGGGCCACTGAAGCTTTCTTT. It codes for CASSLFSGQGATEAFF.

This chain uses TRBV12-3 or TRBV12-4 with TRBJ2-7, with D unclear. This CDR3 region has 14 residues. Trimming shortened V by 4 bases and J by 0 bases, and 10 bases separated the two germline ends. CDR3 residues: CASSYGRSSYEQYF. CDR3 nucleotide sequence: TGTGCCAGCAGTTACGGGCGGAGCTCCTACGAGCAGTACTTC.

The gene calls are TRBV24-1 and TRBJ1-5; the D gene is possibly TRBD1 (6 bases). V gave up 3 bases and J gave up 0 bases, with 11 bases separating them. This CDR3 is 16 amino acids long. CDR1 and CDR2 (germline): KGHDR, SFDVKD. CDR3 in DNA: TGTGCCACCAGTGATGCGACAGGAGGTAGCAATCAGCCCCAGCATTTT. It encodes CATSDATGGSNQPQHF.